This T cell receptor (beta chain) was profiled in a study of monozygotic twins with inflammatory bowel disease. Remarks on this clonotype: Antigen: not known.

General study findings and limits: Findings did not support one strong IBD-associated signal or clonotype. A reduction in TCRbeta diversity (inverse Simpson) was seen in IBD patients relative to healthy co-twins.

The CDR3 runs to 14 residues. The germline gives CDR1 DFQATT, CDR2 SNEGSKA (reference sequence). The authors isolated total RNA from whole blood without sorting T cells. Template-switch reactions added UMIs with a 6-nucleotide sample barcode. TCRdb reprocessed the 5' RACE reads; each CDR3 protein has one entry and no DNA is given. The sample has approximately 150,000 distinct CDR3 sequences, and its top ten clones hold less than 7.5%. The V and J genes are TRBV20-1 and TRBJ1-2. The origin of this receptor is a human donor with ulcerative colitis or Crohn's disease, or a healthy co-twin of an affected twin (not recorded which). Material: blood. CDR3 region: CSAIDRIANYGYTF.